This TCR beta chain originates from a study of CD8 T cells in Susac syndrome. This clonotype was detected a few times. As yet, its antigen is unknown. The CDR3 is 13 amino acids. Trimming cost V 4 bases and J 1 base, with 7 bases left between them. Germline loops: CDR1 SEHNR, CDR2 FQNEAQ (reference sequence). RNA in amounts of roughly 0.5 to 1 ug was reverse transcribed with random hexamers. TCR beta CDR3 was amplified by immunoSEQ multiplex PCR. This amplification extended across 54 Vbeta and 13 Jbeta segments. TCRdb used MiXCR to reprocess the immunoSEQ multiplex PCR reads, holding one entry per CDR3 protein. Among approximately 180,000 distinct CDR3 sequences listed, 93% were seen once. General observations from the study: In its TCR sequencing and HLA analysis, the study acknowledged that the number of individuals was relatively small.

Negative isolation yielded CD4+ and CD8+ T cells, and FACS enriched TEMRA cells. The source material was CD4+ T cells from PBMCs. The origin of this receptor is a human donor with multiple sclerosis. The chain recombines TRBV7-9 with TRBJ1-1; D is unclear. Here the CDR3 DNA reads TGTGCCAGCAGCTCTGGACCGAACACTGAAGCTTTCTTT. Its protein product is CASSSGPNTEAFF. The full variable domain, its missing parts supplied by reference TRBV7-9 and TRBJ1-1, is DTGVSQNPRHKITKRGQNVTFRCDPISEHNRLYWYRQTLGQGPEFLTYFQNEAQLEKSRLLSDRFSAERPKGSFSTLEIQRTEQGDSAMYLCASSSGPNTEAFFGQGTRLTVV.